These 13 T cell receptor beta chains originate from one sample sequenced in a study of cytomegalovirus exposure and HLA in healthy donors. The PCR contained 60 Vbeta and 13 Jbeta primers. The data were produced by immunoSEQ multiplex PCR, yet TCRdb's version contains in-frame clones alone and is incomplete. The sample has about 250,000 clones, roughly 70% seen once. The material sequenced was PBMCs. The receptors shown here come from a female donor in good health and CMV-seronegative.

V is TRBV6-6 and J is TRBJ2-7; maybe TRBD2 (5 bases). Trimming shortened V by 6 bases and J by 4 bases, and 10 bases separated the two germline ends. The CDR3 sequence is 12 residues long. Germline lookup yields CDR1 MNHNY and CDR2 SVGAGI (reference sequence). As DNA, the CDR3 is TGTGCCAGCAGCCCACCGGGGTACGAGCAGTACTTC. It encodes CASSPPGYEQYF.

This chain's CDR3 is CASSLVPGDYNEQFF. The CDR3 nucleotides read TGCGCCAGCAGCTTGGTCCCAGGGGATTACAATGAGCAGTTCTTC. J is TRBJ2-1 and V is TRBV5-1; D perhaps matches TRBD1 (6 bases). In germline, CDR1 is SGHRS, CDR2 YFSETQ. The V gene lost 0 bases and the J gene lost 4 bases, with 11 bases spanning the gap. The CDR3 sequence is 15 residues long.

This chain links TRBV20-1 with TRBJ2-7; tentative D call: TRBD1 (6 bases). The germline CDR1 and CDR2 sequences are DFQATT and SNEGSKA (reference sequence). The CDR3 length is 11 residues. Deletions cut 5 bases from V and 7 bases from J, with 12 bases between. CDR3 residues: CSAQTGWEQYF. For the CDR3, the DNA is TGCAGTGCTCAAACAGGGTGGGAGCAGTACTTC.

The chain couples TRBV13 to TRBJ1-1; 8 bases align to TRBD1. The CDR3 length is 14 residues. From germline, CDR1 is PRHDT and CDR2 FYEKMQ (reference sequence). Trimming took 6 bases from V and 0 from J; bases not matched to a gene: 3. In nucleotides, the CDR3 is TGTGCCAGCAGTACAGGGGGATTGAACACTGAAGCTTTCTTT. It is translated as CASSTGGLNTEAFF.

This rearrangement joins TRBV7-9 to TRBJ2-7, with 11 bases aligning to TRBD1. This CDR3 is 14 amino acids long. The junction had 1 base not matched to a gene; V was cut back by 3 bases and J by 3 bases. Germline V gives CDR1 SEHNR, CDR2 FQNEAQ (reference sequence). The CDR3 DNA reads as TGTGCCAGCAGCTTCGGGACAGGGGGCTACGAGCAGTACTTC. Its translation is CASSFGTGGYEQYF.

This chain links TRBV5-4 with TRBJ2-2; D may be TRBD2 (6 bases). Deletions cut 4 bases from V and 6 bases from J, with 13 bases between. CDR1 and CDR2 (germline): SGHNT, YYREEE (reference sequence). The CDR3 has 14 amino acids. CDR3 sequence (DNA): TGTGCCAGCAGCGAAGTCAGGAGGGCCGGGGAGCTGTTTTTT. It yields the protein CASSEVRRAGELFF.

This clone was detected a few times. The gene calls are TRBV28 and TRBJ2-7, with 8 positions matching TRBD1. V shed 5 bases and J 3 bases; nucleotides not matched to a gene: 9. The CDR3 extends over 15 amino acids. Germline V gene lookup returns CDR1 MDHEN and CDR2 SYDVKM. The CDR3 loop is CASSPTGVGGYEQYF. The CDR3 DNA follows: TGTGCCAGCAGTCCGACAGGGGTCGGGGGCTACGAGCAGTACTTC.

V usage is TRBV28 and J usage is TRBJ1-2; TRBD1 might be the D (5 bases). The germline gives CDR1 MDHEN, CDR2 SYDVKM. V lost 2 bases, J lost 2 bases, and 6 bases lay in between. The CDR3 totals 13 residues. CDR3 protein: CASSLAGNYGYTF. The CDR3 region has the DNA TGTGCCAGCAGTTTAGCAGGGAACTATGGCTACACCTTC.

The CDR3: CASSPVGLAGGQIYNEQFF. The CDR3 DNA reads as TGTGCCAGCAGTCCTGTCGGACTAGCGGGAGGACAAATCTACAATGAGCAGTTCTTC. J is TRBJ2-1 and V is TRBV27; 14 bases match TRBD2. The CDR3 spans 19 residues. Looked up from germline, CDR1 is MNHEY and CDR2 is SMNVEV (reference sequence). V dropped 5 bases and J dropped 3; count of bases not matched to a gene: 12.

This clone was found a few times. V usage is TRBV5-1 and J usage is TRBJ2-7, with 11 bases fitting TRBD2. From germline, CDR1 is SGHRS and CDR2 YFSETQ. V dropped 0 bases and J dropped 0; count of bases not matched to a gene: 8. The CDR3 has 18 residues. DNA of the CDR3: TGCGCCAGCAGCTTGGGGCTAGCGGGAGGCAGTAGCTCCTACGAGCAGTACTTC. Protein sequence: CASSLGLAGGSSSYEQYF.

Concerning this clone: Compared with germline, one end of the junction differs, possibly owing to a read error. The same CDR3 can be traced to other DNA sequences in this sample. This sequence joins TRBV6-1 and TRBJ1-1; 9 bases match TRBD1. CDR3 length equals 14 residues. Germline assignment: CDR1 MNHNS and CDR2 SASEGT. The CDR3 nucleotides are TGTGCCAGCACTCTACAGGGGGCGAGCACTGAGGCTTTCTTT. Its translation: CASTLQGASTEAFF.

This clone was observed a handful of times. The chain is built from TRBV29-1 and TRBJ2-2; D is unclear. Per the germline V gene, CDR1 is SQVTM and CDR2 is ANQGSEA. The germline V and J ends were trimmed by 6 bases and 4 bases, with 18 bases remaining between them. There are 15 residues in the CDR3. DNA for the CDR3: TGCAGCGTCCGATCGCCTATCAGAGGCACCGGGGAGCTGTTTTTT. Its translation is CSVRSPIRGTGELFF.

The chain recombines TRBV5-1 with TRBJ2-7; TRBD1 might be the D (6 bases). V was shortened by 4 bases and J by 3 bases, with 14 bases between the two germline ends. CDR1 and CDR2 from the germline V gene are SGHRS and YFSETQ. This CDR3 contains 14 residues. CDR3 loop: CASSARDILYEQYF. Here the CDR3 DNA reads TGCGCCAGCAGCGCCCGGGACATTCTCTACGAGCAGTACTTC.